This paragraph covers one T cell receptor (beta chain) sequence. The same CDR3 arises from other DNA sequences in this sample as well. Authors' processing steps: Amplifying reference gene primers gave estimates of nucleated cell counts. Clones were read by immunoSEQ multiplex PCR, and TCRdb kept only the in-frame ones, dropping some. D and trimming were read from the DNA, whereas the V and J calls and clone size are those reported in that table. In the table there are 150,000 or so clones, around four fifths of which are singletons. The sample is drawn from a study of blood T cell repertoires in COVID-19. Study as a whole: PBMCs, B-cell-depleted T cells, or T cells were the source of the cDNA or gDNA that made up the material.

This sequence originates from a woman between 35 and 50 years old with active or convalescent COVID-19. The sample taken for sequencing was peripheral blood.

The CDR3 reads CASSLDGGPNTGELFF. CDR3 sequence (DNA): TGTGCCAGCAGCTTGGATGGGGGCCCGAACACCGGGGAGCTGTTTTTT. V gene TRBV5-4 combines with J gene TRBJ2-2; tentative D call: TRBD1 (6 bases). The germline V gene encodes CDR1 SGHNT and CDR2 YYREEE (reference sequence). The CDR3 contains 16 residues. V gave up 0 bases and J gave up 0 bases, with 9 bases separating them.